Here is one T cell receptor (beta chain) with its context. Its antigen is not identified. This sample stems from a study of response to subunit inactivated influenza vaccine. The V end lost 8 bases, the J end lost 3 bases, and 11 bases lay between the germline ends. Germline V gene data show CDR1 as MNHEY and CDR2 as SMNVEV (reference sequence). This CDR3 has 12 amino acids. TCRdb passed the RT-PCR reads through MiXCR, listing each CDR3 protein once. The data show about 190,000 distinct CDR3 sequences, about 15% seen once. Study results and limitations: There was a suggestion from the authors that each seasonal influenza vaccination recruits few new T cells.

The chain uses TRBV27 and TRBJ2-7; possible D gene TRBD2, 5 bases. This receptor was taken from a man aged 50-59 years who received an inactivated influenza vaccine. Sequencing used CD8+ T cells sorted from PBMCs, obtained 4 to 6 days after vaccination. CDR3 sequence (DNA): TGTGCCAGCGGACTCTATAGCTACGAGCAGTACTTC. This encodes CASGLYSYEQYF.